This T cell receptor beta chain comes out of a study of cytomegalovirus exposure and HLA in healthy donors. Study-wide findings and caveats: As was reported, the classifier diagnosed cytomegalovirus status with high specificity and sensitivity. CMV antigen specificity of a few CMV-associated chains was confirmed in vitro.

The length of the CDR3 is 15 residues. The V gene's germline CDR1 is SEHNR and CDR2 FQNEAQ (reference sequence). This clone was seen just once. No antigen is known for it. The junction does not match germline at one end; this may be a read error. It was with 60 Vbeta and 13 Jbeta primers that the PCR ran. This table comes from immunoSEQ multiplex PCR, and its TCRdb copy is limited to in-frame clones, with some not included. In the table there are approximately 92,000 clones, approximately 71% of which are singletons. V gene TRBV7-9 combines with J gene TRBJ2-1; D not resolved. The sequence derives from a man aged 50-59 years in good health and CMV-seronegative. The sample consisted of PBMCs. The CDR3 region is CASSLDRSSYNEQFF. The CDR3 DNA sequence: TGTGCCAGCAGTTTAGACCGTAGCTCCTACAATGAGCAGTTCTTC.